This T cell receptor beta chain was found in a study of blood T cells in healthy people across ages (dated by TCRdb to the mid-2010s). For context, the study as a whole: In model experiments, template switching captured roughly one uniquely barcoded TCR beta cDNA molecule for every two T cells. The donors were divided into four age groups: young (average around 17 years), middle-aged (approximately 39), aged (about 62) and long-lived (approximately 74). To avoid experimental bias, donors of different ages were randomly spread across the sequencing lanes. To track age-related changes in TCR beta repertoire diversity, the study relied on deep sequencing normalized with unique cDNA molecular identifiers. Using the same blood draw, the study looked at two additional independent replicas of 1 million unique cDNA reads for two donors, one aged 18 to 30 and the other aged 80 or older. The investigation overall reported the following: Compared with the aged group, the long-lived group had more naive CD4+ T cells, fewer expanded clones and increased TCR diversity, suggesting age selection. Estimates of total diversity from one million sequenced T cells were regarded as lower bounds and underestimates. As age increased, observed TCR beta diversity per million T cells dropped in a roughly linear way, and a significant reduction was already evident by age 40. The percentage of naive T cells measured by flow cytometry correlated strongly with observed TCR beta diversity. Conclusive comparison of naive and antigen-experienced compartments was prevented by the profiling of bulk unsorted PBMCs. Because the CMV infection status of the donors was unknown, age-related changes in expanded clonotypes may potentially have been confounded.

This clonotype occurred once. This receptor's antigen is unknown. The sample holds no much larger clone one base away, and base qualities are not on file. Systemically healthy Caucasian individuals from Russia, some 38 in total and aged roughly 6 to 95 years, were included as donors. Ten milliliters of peripheral blood were drawn from each donor into EDTA-treated Vacutainer tubes. Ficoll-Paque density-gradient centrifugation was used to isolate PBMCs, with at least 7 million obtained per sample. Total RNA was extracted from PBMCs with Trizol reagent, with at least 5.5 micrograms obtained per sample. The percentages of naive CD45RAhigh/CD27high T cells were determined by flow cytometry on a PBMC aliquot from every donor. Receptor amplification or capture employed 5' RACE. Sequencing instrument: Illumina HiSeq 2500. The second PCR ran for about 6 to 12 cycles and used a J-beta primer mix along with a sample-barcoded 5' primer. A unique molecular identifier was introduced onto each TCR beta cDNA molecule by a template-switch 5' adaptor carrying 12 random nucleotides. At least 2.5 million CDR3-containing paired-end reads were obtained from each sample. All of the RNA was converted into first-strand cDNA using the Mint cDNA synthesis kit, with a TRBC-specific oligonucleotide serving as the primer. Following uracil-DNA glycosylase treatment, a first 18-cycle PCR with universal primers M1SS and BC2_uni_R was performed on all cDNA. On the study's bioinformatics: Each sample was normalized by randomly selecting 1 million high-quality reads, each carrying a distinct molecular identifier. Instead of being binned into consensus sequences, reads that shared molecular identifiers were thrown out. MiTCR, set to a Q25 quality threshold and the strictest error-elimination algorithm, was used for CDR3 identification, clonotype clustering and error correction. A nonparametric unseen species model with Euler transformation was used to estimate lower-bound total TCR beta diversity. Using fastp at Q25 and MiXCR, TCRdb reprocessed the public reads and kept productive beta chains. For every CDR3 protein sequence, its rows merge into one entry that carries the most common genes and DNA. The V and J calls follow TCRdb's processing rather than the paper's. The sample table contains about 1.4 million distinct CDR3 sequences; only one count was recorded for approximately 63% of them. About 6.3% of the sample goes to the ten largest clones.

The sequence derives from a man younger than 35 in good health. Sequences were obtained from blood.

CDR3 loop: CASSQRRSSDYNEQYF. The DNA sequence is TGTGCCAGCAGCCAAAGGAGGTCTAGCGACTACAATGAGCAGTACTTC. The rearranged chain carries TRBV14 and TRBJ2-1; the D gene is perhaps TRBD2, from 6 matching bases. The J call may be wrong; the DNA end is better matched by TRBJ2-7. Its CDR3 holds 16 amino acids, cysteine through phenylalanine. Of the read, only the CDR3 DNA is kept; its 48 bases are in frame from base 1. According to the germline V gene, CDR1 reads SGHDN and CDR2 reads FVKESK.